This T cell receptor (beta chain) was observed in a study of T cell responses to AZD1222 COVID-19 vaccine. Study details: Second doses at about 4 or about 12 weeks were pooled.

The table came from immunoSEQ multiplex PCR; TCRdb's copy has only in-frame clones and leaves some out. The table lists over 55,000 clones, 65% to 85% of them singletons, with under 8% in the top ten. Trimming removed 1 base from V and 3 bases from J; junction bases left unmatched: 2. This CDR3 region has 15 residues. Germline V CDR1 and CDR2: SGHVS, FQNEAQ. With respect to this clone: Its antigen is still unknown.

Study findings and constraints: Recipients of two AZD1222 doses showed rising Spike-specific TCR breadth and depth. With dominance at 160-218 and 743-854, vaccine-associated CD4 TCRs spanned spike. Among the donors, most were white British and more were female, and clonal diversity was possibly underestimated.

This receptor was taken from an adult in good health. The V gene is TRBV7-8, the J gene TRBJ2-5; TRBD1 aligns across 10 bases. Sequences were derived from peripheral blood, sampled on day 0 of AZD1222 vaccination. Here the CDR3 DNA reads TGTGCCAGCAGCTTAGATGGACAGGGGGAAGAGACCCAGTACTTC. Residues: CASSLDGQGEETQYF.